The rows below give T cell receptor beta chains drawn from one sample of a study of T-cell memory formation after mild COVID-19. In TCRdb, the 5' RACE reads were re-called with MiXCR into one record per CDR3 protein. Seen here are around 310,000 distinct CDR3 sequences, 13% to 15% observed once, and the top ten hold around 23%. Material for sequencing was PBMCs or a T cell subset sorted from them (not recorded which). The receptors come from a man between 18 and 29 years old who had mild COVID-19 (a few samples of this study predate the infection). Cell type and time point are not known. Each CDR3 is given with its conserved first and last residue. The D gene is left open where the match is weak. Part of the rows lack a size; the others show once, few, many or a class for expanded clones.

j_gene: TRBJ2-2
d_gene: TRBD2
abundance: many
v_gene: TRBV12-3/TRBV12-4
CDR3nt: TGTGCCAGCAGTTCAGGGAGGGCCGCCGGGGAGCTGTTTTTT
CDR3aa: CASSSGRAAGELFF

j_gene: TRBJ2-3
d_gene: -
abundance: -
v_gene: TRBV2
CDR3nt: TGTGCCAGCAGTGATTCGGAGGGTACGCAGTATTTT
CDR3aa: CASSDSEGTQYF

j_gene: TRBJ1-2
d_gene: -
abundance: -
v_gene: TRBV7-9
CDR3nt: TGTGCCAGCAGCTTACCAGTAATTAATGGCTACACCTTC
CDR3aa: CASSLPVINGYTF

j_gene: TRBJ2-5
d_gene: TRBD1
abundance: many
v_gene: TRBV5-5
CDR3nt: TGTGCCAGCAGCTCGACAGGGGGACAAGAGACCCAGTACTTC
CDR3aa: CASSSTGGQETQYF

j_gene: TRBJ1-5
d_gene: TRBD1
abundance: -
v_gene: TRBV6-2/TRBV6-3
CDR3nt: TGTGCCAGCAGTGGACAGGAATCTCAGCCCCAGCATTTT
CDR3aa: CASSGQESQPQHF

j_gene: TRBJ1-1
d_gene: -
abundance: many
v_gene: TRBV4-2
CDR3nt: TGTGCCAGCAGCCAAGAAAGGGGCGAAGCTTTCTTT
CDR3aa: CASSQERGEAFF

j_gene: TRBJ1-1
d_gene: -
abundance: few
v_gene: TRBV20-1
CDR3nt: TGCAGTGCTAGAGATATGCAGGGATGGAACACTGAAGCTTTCTTT
CDR3aa: CSARDMQGWNTEAFF

j_gene: TRBJ1-3
d_gene: -
abundance: -
v_gene: TRBV7-2
CDR3nt: TGTGCCAGTGACTGGGAACCTGGAAACACCATATATTTT
CDR3aa: CASDWEPGNTIYF

j_gene: TRBJ1-2
d_gene: TRBD1
abundance: many
v_gene: TRBV5-4
CDR3nt: TGTGCCAGCAGCTTGGGACAGGGGAGCTATGGCTACACCTTC
CDR3aa: CASSLGQGSYGYTF

j_gene: TRBJ2-2
d_gene: -
abundance: few
v_gene: TRBV18
CDR3nt: TGTGCCAGCTCACCACCGATTGGAGCAGCGAACACCGGGGAGCTGTTTTTT
CDR3aa: CASSPPIGAANTGELFF

j_gene: TRBJ2-2
d_gene: -
abundance: -
v_gene: TRBV4-3
CDR3nt: TGCGCCAGCAGCCAAGAGGGGACCTACACCGGGGAGCTGTTTTTT
CDR3aa: CASSQEGTYTGELFF

j_gene: TRBJ2-1
d_gene: -
abundance: -
v_gene: TRBV7-9
CDR3nt: TGTGCCAGCAGCTTCCCCCTGTCGGGATCAACAGGGTTATACAATGAGCAGTTCTTC
CDR3aa: CASSFPLSGSTGLYNEQFF

j_gene: TRBJ1-2
d_gene: -
abundance: -
v_gene: TRBV30
CDR3nt: TGTGCCTGGAGTGTAATCCCGAACAACCGTGATGGCTACACCTTC
CDR3aa: CAWSVIPNNRDGYTF

j_gene: TRBJ2-3
d_gene: TRBD1
abundance: many
v_gene: TRBV5-1
CDR3nt: TGCGCCAGCAGCGAAGACAGGGGAACAGATACGCAGTATTTT
CDR3aa: CASSEDRGTDTQYF

j_gene: TRBJ1-6
d_gene: -
abundance: -
v_gene: TRBV3-1
CDR3nt: TGTGCCAGCAGCCAAGATGCCAGAGCCAGTTCACCCCTCCACTTT
CDR3aa: CASSQDARASSPLHF

j_gene: TRBJ1-6
d_gene: -
abundance: once
v_gene: TRBV12-3/TRBV12-4
CDR3nt: TGTGCCAGCAGTTCCCCGTATAATTCACCCCTCCACTTT
CDR3aa: CASSSPYNSPLHF

j_gene: TRBJ2-2
d_gene: -
abundance: -
v_gene: TRBV20-1
CDR3nt: TGCAGTGCTAGAGATGAGGGCACGAACACCGGGGAGCTGTTTTTT
CDR3aa: CSARDEGTNTGELFF

j_gene: TRBJ1-1
d_gene: -
abundance: -
v_gene: TRBV6-5
CDR3nt: TGTGCCAGCAGTTACGGGGGGGCGGTGAACACTGAAGCTTTCTTT
CDR3aa: CASSYGGAVNTEAFF

j_gene: TRBJ2-3
d_gene: TRBD1
abundance: -
v_gene: TRBV6-5
CDR3nt: TGTGCCAGCAGTTCTCCGGACAGGGGGCGATCTAGCGGGGTCACAGATACGCAGTATTTT
CDR3aa: CASSSPDRGRSSGVTDTQYF

j_gene: TRBJ2-7
d_gene: -
abundance: once
v_gene: TRBV2
CDR3nt: TGTGCCAGCAGGCGTCAAACTGTAGGCGGTGGCGAGCAGTACTTC
CDR3aa: CASRRQTVGGGEQYF

j_gene: TRBJ2-7
d_gene: -
abundance: -
v_gene: TRBV6-1
CDR3nt: TGTGCCAGCAGTGCCGGGCATACCTACGAGCAGTACTTC
CDR3aa: CASSAGHTYEQYF

j_gene: TRBJ2-3
d_gene: -
abundance: few
v_gene: TRBV12-3/TRBV12-4
CDR3nt: TGTGCCACCCGGAGACAGAGTATCAGTACAGATACGCAGTATTTT
CDR3aa: CATRRQSISTDTQYF

j_gene: TRBJ2-5
d_gene: -
abundance: few
v_gene: TRBV7-2
CDR3nt: TGTGCCAGCAGCTTAAACTGGAGCCCGGAGACCCAGTACTTC
CDR3aa: CASSLNWSPETQYF

j_gene: TRBJ2-5
d_gene: -
abundance: many
v_gene: TRBV12-3/TRBV12-4
CDR3nt: TGTGCCAGCAAAAAAGACAGCCAAGAGACCCAGTACTTC
CDR3aa: CASKKDSQETQYF

j_gene: TRBJ2-7
d_gene: -
abundance: few
v_gene: TRBV7-2
CDR3nt: TGTGCCAGCAGCCCAGCGAGGTGGGACGGATCCTACGAGCAGTACTTC
CDR3aa: CASSPARWDGSYEQYF

j_gene: TRBJ2-1
d_gene: -
abundance: few
v_gene: TRBV6-5
CDR3nt: TGTGCCAGCAGTTATACGGGGGAGTACAATGAGCAGTTCTTC
CDR3aa: CASSYTGEYNEQFF

j_gene: TRBJ1-2
d_gene: -
abundance: -
v_gene: TRBV6-5
CDR3nt: TGTGCCAGCAGTCCCACAGGGAGCTATGGCTACACCTTC
CDR3aa: CASSPTGSYGYTF

j_gene: TRBJ1-1
d_gene: TRBD1
abundance: -
v_gene: TRBV6-1
CDR3nt: TGTGCCAGCAGTGAATCGCCGGGACAGGGGGTCACTGAAGCTTTCTTT
CDR3aa: CASSESPGQGVTEAFF

j_gene: TRBJ2-2
d_gene: -
abundance: many
v_gene: TRBV15
CDR3nt: TGTGCCACCAGCAGAGTCAGGGTGGCCGGGGAGCTGTTTTTT
CDR3aa: CATSRVRVAGELFF

j_gene: TRBJ1-5
d_gene: -
abundance: -
v_gene: TRBV28
CDR3nt: TGTGCCAGCAGTTTATTCGGGGGCCCTAATAGCAATCAGCCCCAGCATTTT
CDR3aa: CASSLFGGPNSNQPQHF

j_gene: TRBJ2-6
d_gene: -
abundance: few
v_gene: TRBV7-9
CDR3nt: TGTGCCAGCAGCCCCAGGACCTCTGGGGCCAACGTCCTGACTTTC
CDR3aa: CASSPRTSGANVLTF

j_gene: TRBJ2-1
d_gene: -
abundance: -
v_gene: TRBV5-1
CDR3nt: TGCGCCAGCAGCTTGGTGACAGGTACCTACAATGAGCAGTTCTTC
CDR3aa: CASSLVTGTYNEQFF

j_gene: TRBJ2-5
d_gene: -
abundance: -
v_gene: TRBV6-2/TRBV6-3
CDR3nt: TGTGCCAGCAGTTACCGGGCTGCTATAGGAGAAGAGACCCAGTACTTC
CDR3aa: CASSYRAAIGEETQYF

j_gene: TRBJ2-3
d_gene: -
abundance: -
v_gene: TRBV5-1
CDR3nt: TGCGCCAGCAGCTTGATGGGGCAAGATACGCAGTATTTT
CDR3aa: CASSLMGQDTQYF

j_gene: TRBJ1-4
d_gene: TRBD1
abundance: many
v_gene: TRBV20-1
CDR3nt: TGCAGTGCTAGGGCCAGGGGGGTTATGCGAAGTGAAAAACTGTTTTTT
CDR3aa: CSARARGVMRSEKLFF

j_gene: TRBJ1-1
d_gene: -
abundance: few
v_gene: TRBV11-3
CDR3nt: TGTGCCAGCAGCTTAGATCACAGCACTGAAGCTTTCTTT
CDR3aa: CASSLDHSTEAFF

j_gene: TRBJ2-5
d_gene: TRBD2
abundance: -
v_gene: TRBV6-2/TRBV6-3
CDR3nt: TGTGCCAGCCTCCCTGGGCGGGACTACCTCCGCGAGACCCAGTACTTC
CDR3aa: CASLPGRDYLRETQYF

j_gene: TRBJ1-5
d_gene: -
abundance: -
v_gene: TRBV6-5
CDR3nt: TGTGCCAGCAGTTCCTTGGCTCAGGTTGGAAGCAATCAGCCCCAGCATTTT
CDR3aa: CASSSLAQVGSNQPQHF

j_gene: TRBJ2-3
d_gene: TRBD1
abundance: many
v_gene: TRBV29-1
CDR3nt: TGCAGCGTTGAAGTATGGGACAGGACAGGTACAGATACGCAGTATTTT
CDR3aa: CSVEVWDRTGTDTQYF

j_gene: TRBJ2-5
d_gene: TRBD2
abundance: -
v_gene: TRBV12-3/TRBV12-4
CDR3nt: TGTGCCAGCAGTAGAACTAGCGGGGTGTTACAAGAGACCCAGTACTTC
CDR3aa: CASSRTSGVLQETQYF

j_gene: TRBJ2-7
d_gene: TRBD1
abundance: few
v_gene: TRBV4-1
CDR3nt: TGCGCCAGCAGCCGACAGGGGTTACCCTACGAGCAGTACTTC
CDR3aa: CASSRQGLPYEQYF

j_gene: TRBJ2-2
d_gene: -
abundance: large
v_gene: TRBV7-8
CDR3nt: TGTGCCAGCAGCGCAGTCGCGAACACCGGGGAGCTGTTTTTT
CDR3aa: CASSAVANTGELFF

j_gene: TRBJ2-3
d_gene: TRBD2
abundance: -
v_gene: TRBV5-1
CDR3nt: TGCGCCAGCAGGTCGGGACTAGCGGGCACAGATACGCAGTATTTT
CDR3aa: CASRSGLAGTDTQYF

j_gene: TRBJ2-7
d_gene: TRBD1
abundance: few
v_gene: TRBV5-1
CDR3nt: TGCGCCAGCGGGACAGGGGACTCCGAGCAGTACTTC
CDR3aa: CASGTGDSEQYF

j_gene: TRBJ1-5
d_gene: -
abundance: -
v_gene: TRBV7-8
CDR3nt: TGTGCCAGCAGCTTACCAAGTTGGGATCAGCCCCAGCATTTT
CDR3aa: CASSLPSWDQPQHF

j_gene: TRBJ1-3
d_gene: TRBD1
abundance: few
v_gene: TRBV9
CDR3nt: TGTGCCAGCAGCGGAGTGGACAGGTCCACTAACACCATATATTTT
CDR3aa: CASSGVDRSTNTIYF

j_gene: TRBJ1-1
d_gene: -
abundance: -
v_gene: TRBV3-1
CDR3nt: TGTGCCAGCAGCCAATCGGCTGAAGCTTTCTTT
CDR3aa: CASSQSAEAFF

j_gene: TRBJ2-6
d_gene: -
abundance: -
v_gene: TRBV30
CDR3nt: TGTGCCTGGAGTGTTAGGCTCTCTGGGGCCAACGTCCTGACTTTC
CDR3aa: CAWSVRLSGANVLTF